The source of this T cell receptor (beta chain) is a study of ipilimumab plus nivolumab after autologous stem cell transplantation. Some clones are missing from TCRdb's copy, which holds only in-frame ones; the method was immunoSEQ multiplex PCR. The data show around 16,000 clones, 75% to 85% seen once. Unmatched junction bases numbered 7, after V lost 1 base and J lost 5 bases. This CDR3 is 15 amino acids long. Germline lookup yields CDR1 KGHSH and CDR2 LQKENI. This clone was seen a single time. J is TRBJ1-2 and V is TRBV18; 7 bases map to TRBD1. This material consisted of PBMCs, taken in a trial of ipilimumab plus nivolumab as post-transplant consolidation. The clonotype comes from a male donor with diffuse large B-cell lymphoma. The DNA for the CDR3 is TGTGCCAGCTCACCACAGGGGGCATCCGGGTATGGCTACACCTTC. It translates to CASSPQGASGYGYTF.